This TCR beta chain was observed in a study of T cell responses to AZD1222 COVID-19 vaccine. Study-wide context: Second doses that came at about 4 or about 12 weeks were put together. The study's findings and limits: Close to half of all spike-specific TCRs reportedly target regions of the variants that are unmutated.

The V gene's germline CDR1 is LNHNV and CDR2 YYDKDF (reference sequence). The CDR3 contains 13 residues. The V end lost 0 bases, the J end lost 6 bases, and 6 bases lay between the germline ends. Method: immunoSEQ multiplex PCR; TCRdb's copy keeps in-frame clones and lacks some. The sample includes around 150,000 clones, 85% to 95% of them seen just once. Of note for this clone: Antigen specificity is unknown.

The chain carries TRBV15 and TRBJ2-1; D remains unclear. The input for sequencing was peripheral blood, taken on day 0 of AZD1222 vaccination. The source of this sequence is an adult in good health. CDR3 residues: CATSRDNGNEQFF. The CDR3 region has the DNA TGTGCCACCAGCAGAGATAACGGCAATGAGCAGTTCTTC.